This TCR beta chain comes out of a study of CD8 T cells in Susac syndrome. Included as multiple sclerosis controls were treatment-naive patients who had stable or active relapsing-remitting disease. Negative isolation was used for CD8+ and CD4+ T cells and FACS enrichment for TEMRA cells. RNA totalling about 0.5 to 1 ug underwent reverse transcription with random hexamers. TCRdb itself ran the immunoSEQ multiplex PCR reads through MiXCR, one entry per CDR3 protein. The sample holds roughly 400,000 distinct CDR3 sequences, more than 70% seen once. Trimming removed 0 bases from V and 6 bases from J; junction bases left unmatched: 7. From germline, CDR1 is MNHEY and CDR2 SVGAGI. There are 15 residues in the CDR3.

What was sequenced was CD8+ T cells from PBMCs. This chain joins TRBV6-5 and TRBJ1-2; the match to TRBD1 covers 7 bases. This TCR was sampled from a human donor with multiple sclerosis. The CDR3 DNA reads TGTGCCAGCAGTTACTCTTCAGGGGGTCTGGATGGCTACACCTTC. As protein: CASSYSSGGLDGYTF.